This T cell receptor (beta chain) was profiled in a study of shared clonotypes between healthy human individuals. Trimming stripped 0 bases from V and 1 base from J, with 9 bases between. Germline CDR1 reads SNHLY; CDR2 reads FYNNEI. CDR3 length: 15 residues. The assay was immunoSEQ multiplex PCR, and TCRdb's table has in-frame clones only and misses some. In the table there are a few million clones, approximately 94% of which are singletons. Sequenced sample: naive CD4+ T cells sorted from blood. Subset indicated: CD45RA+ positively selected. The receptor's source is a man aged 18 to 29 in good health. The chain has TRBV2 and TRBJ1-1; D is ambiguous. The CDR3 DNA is TGTGCCAGCAGTGAAGCGCTTTGGGGGAACACTGAAGCTTTCTTT. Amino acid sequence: CASSEALWGNTEAFF.